These 25 T cell receptor beta chains were all obtained from the same sample, sequenced in a study of shared clonotypes between healthy human individuals. Libraries were prepared by immunoSEQ multiplex PCR; TCRdb keeps only in-frame clonotypes and omits some of them. The top ten hold 0.13% of the sample, which has just over 2,000,000 clones, 95% seen once. The sample taken for sequencing was naive CD4+ T cells sorted from blood. Subset described: CD45RA+ positively selected. These receptors all come from a man aged 18 to 30 in good health.

The rearrangement uses TRBV10-3 and TRBJ2-1; the D call may be TRBD1 or TRBD2 (6 bases each). V dropped 6 bases and J dropped 3 bases, with 18 bases sitting between them. CDR1 and CDR2 (germline): ENHRY, SYGVKD. CDR3 length: 16 residues. The CDR3 DNA sequence: TGTGCCATCAGGCGGGACACCTCTTTGAGCTACAATGAGCAGTTCTTC. Its translation is CAIRRDTSLSYNEQFF.

The chain employs TRBV6-6 and TRBJ2-5; D remains unclear. Per the germline V gene, CDR1 is MNHNY and CDR2 is SVGAGI (reference sequence). The ends were cut back, 6 bases at V and 5 bases at J, with 7 bases in the middle. The CDR3 covers 11 residues. The CDR3 protein is CASRREETQYF. CDR3 DNA sequence: TGTGCCAGCAGGCGTGAGGAGACCCAGTACTTC.

V gene TRBV10-1 combines with J gene TRBJ2-1; 11 bases are a match to TRBD2. The J segment lost 5 bases and the V segment lost 4 bases, leaving 7 bases of the junction unmatched. This CDR3 has 16 residues. The germline gives CDR1 WNHNN, CDR2 SYGVQD (reference sequence). CDR3 DNA sequence: TGCGCCAGCAGTGCGAAACTAGCGGGAGCACACAATGAGCAGTTCTTC. Translation gives CASSAKLAGAHNEQFF.

The chain has TRBV5-1 and TRBJ2-1; a weak D match, TRBD2 (6 bases). The CDR3 runs 17 residues. V lost 1 base, J lost 0 bases, and 14 bases lay in between. CDR1 is SGHRS, CDR2 YFSETQ, per germline. As DNA, the CDR3 is TGCGCCAGCAGCTTGTTAGGCGGGGCGAGCTCCTACAATGAGCAGTTCTTC. The encoded protein is CASSLLGGASSYNEQFF. Full variable domain (outside the CDR3, taken from reference TRBV5-1 and TRBJ2-1): KAGVTQTPRYLIKTRGQQVTLSCSPISGHRSVSWYQQTPGQGLQFLFEYFSETQRNKGNFPGRFSGRQFSNSRSEMNVSTLELGDSALYLCASSLLGGASSYNEQFFGPGTRLTVL.

The V call is TRBV5-1, the J call TRBJ1-1, with a tentative D call TRBD1 (5 bases). V was cut by 0 bases and J by 4 bases, with 13 bases left in between. The CDR3 extends over 15 amino acids. Germline CDR1 SGHRS, CDR2 YFSETQ. CDR3 loop: CASSLAQALGTEAFF. CDR3 DNA: TGCGCCAGCAGCTTGGCACAGGCCCTGGGCACTGAAGCTTTCTTT. Full variable domain (missing parts from reference TRBV5-1 and TRBJ1-1): KAGVTQTPRYLIKTRGQQVTLSCSPISGHRSVSWYQQTPGQGLQFLFEYFSETQRNKGNFPGRFSGRQFSNSRSEMNVSTLELGDSALYLCASSLAQALGTEAFFGQGTRLTVV.

The V and J genes are TRBV7-9 and TRBJ2-5; D assignment may be TRBD1 or TRBD2 (5 bases each). The germline gives CDR1 SEHNR, CDR2 FQNEAQ (reference sequence). The ends were cut back, 6 bases at V and 5 bases at J, with 22 bases in the middle. CDR3 length: 16 amino acids. CDR3 protein: CASRRGDPRMEETQYF. The CDR3 region has the DNA TGTGCCAGCAGGCGAGGGGACCCCCGGATGGAGGAGACCCAGTACTTC.

This rearrangement joins TRBV19 to TRBJ1-4, with D hard to call. This CDR3 has 16 amino acids. The germline CDR1 and CDR2 sequences are LNHDA and SQIVND (reference sequence). Trimming cost V 2 bases and J 2 bases, with 12 bases left between them. CDR3 sequence reads: CASSIRSAGTNEKLFF. The CDR3 coding sequence is TGTGCCAGTAGTATAAGGTCGGCGGGGACTAATGAAAAACTGTTTTTT.

The genes are TRBV18 and TRBJ1-1, with D possibly being TRBD1 (5 bases). The CDR3 contains 16 residues. V was trimmed by 0 bases and J by 4 bases, leaving 15 bases between them. The germline V gene has CDR1 KGHSH and CDR2 LQKENI. CDR3 protein: CASSPPGRGDATEAFF. In DNA form, the CDR3 reads TGTGCCAGCTCACCACCTGGGAGGGGAGACGCCACTGAAGCTTTCTTT. The whole variable domain, remainder taken from reference TRBV18 and TRBJ1-1, is NAGVMQNPRHLVRRRGQEARLRCSPMKGHSHVYWYRQLPEEGLKFMVYLQKENIIDESGMPKERFSAEFPKEGPSILRIQQVVRGDSAAYFCASSPPGRGDATEAFFGQGTRLTVV.

The V gene is TRBV10-1, the J gene TRBJ1-4, with 7 bases that match TRBD1. Trimming took 0 bases from V and 8 from J; bases not matched to a gene: 6. The CDR3 extends over 15 amino acids. CDR1 WNHNN and CDR2 SYGVQD come from the germline V gene (reference sequence). CDR3 sequence (DNA): TGCGCCAGCAGTGAGTCGGACAGGATGCCAGAAAAACTGTTTTTT. The encoded protein is CASSESDRMPEKLFF.

V and J are TRBV10-2 and TRBJ1-5; the D gene is possibly TRBD1 (5 bases). The CDR3 is made up of 13 amino acids. Germline V gives CDR1 WSHSY, CDR2 SAAADI. V lost 4 bases and J lost 5, with 9 bases in between. The DNA for the CDR3 is TGCGCCAGCAGTGGACAGAGGGATCAGCCCCAGCATTTT. It encodes CASSGQRDQPQHF.

Regarding this clone: Other DNA variants within this sample encode the same CDR3. V and J are TRBV2 and TRBJ2-1, with 11 nucleotides matching TRBD2. The CDR3 extends over 15 amino acids. V lost 6 bases to trimming and J lost 3 bases; unmatched junction nucleotides: 4. CDR1 is SNHLY and CDR2 is FYNNEI in the germline V gene. The CDR3 here is CASSPGLAVYNEQFF. CDR3 sequence (DNA): TGTGCCAGCAGCCCGGGACTAGCGGTCTACAATGAGCAGTTCTTC.

The chain links TRBV5-1 to TRBJ2-7; D gene uncertain. Germline V gene data show CDR1 as SGHRS and CDR2 as YFSETQ. V was clipped by 9 bases and J by 2 bases, with 18 bases between them. There are 14 residues in the CDR3. The CDR3 reads CATSPDVKPYEQYF. DNA of the CDR3: TGCGCCACCTCCCCCGACGTCAAACCCTACGAGCAGTACTTC.

The genes are TRBV7-2 and TRBJ2-7; TRBD2 matches 10 bases. This CDR3 contains 17 residues. Germline lookup yields CDR1 SGHTA and CDR2 FQGNSA. V lost 1 base, J lost 3 bases, and 9 bases stayed unmatched. In DNA form, the CDR3 reads TGTGCCAGCAGCTTAGGTCTCGGGGTAGCGGGAGGCTACGAGCAGTACTTC. It specifies CASSLGLGVAGGYEQYF.

This clone was seen a single time. V usage is TRBV6-1 and J usage is TRBJ2-3; no definite D call. V was pared by 6 bases and J by 9 bases, with 16 bases between. The V gene's germline CDR1 is MNHNS and CDR2 SASEGT. CDR3 length: 13 residues. The CDR3: CASRLPTVRTQYF. The CDR3 DNA reads as TGTGCCAGCAGGCTACCAACGGTCAGGACGCAGTATTTT.

This clone has just one count. V is TRBV10-2 and J is TRBJ1-1; D call uncertain. Trimming stripped 6 bases from V and 0 bases from J, with 14 bases between. CDR1 and CDR2 from the germline V gene are WSHSY and SAAADI. The CDR3 is 15 residues long. In DNA, the CDR3 is TGCGCCAGCAGGAGTGGGGTTTCAATGAACACTGAAGCTTTCTTT. This codes for CASRSGVSMNTEAFF.

The chain has TRBV27 and TRBJ1-1; no reliable D call. This CDR3 contains 15 residues. Germline loops: CDR1 MNHEY, CDR2 SMNVEV (reference sequence). The ends were cut back, 4 bases at V and 4 bases at J, with 16 bases in the middle. CDR3 residues: CASSSNLRRGTEAFF. As DNA, the CDR3 is TGTGCCAGCAGTTCAAACCTACGACGAGGCACTGAAGCTTTCTTT.

CDR3 in DNA: TGTGCCAGCAGCCCGGGGGCCGTCTATAATTCACCCCTCCACTTT. Translated: CASSPGAVYNSPLHF. This rearrangement joins TRBV5-5 to TRBJ1-6, with TRBD1 as a possible D gene (6 bases). The CDR3 is made up of 15 amino acids. Trimming took off 4 bases at V and 3 bases at J, with 11 bases between the two ends. Germline V gene sequence: CDR1 SGHKS, CDR2 YYEKEE (reference sequence). The full variable domain, its missing parts supplied by reference TRBV5-5 and TRBJ1-6, is DAGVTQSPTHLIKTRGQQVTLRCSPISGHKSVSWYQQVLGQGPQFIFQYYEKEERGRGNFPDRFSARQFPNYSSELNVNALLLGDSALYLCASSPGAVYNSPLHFGNGTRLTVT.

V is TRBV2 and J is TRBJ1-1; no firm D call. The V end was cut by 5 bases, the J end by 4 bases, with 5 bases between. The CDR3 extends over 11 amino acids. Germline CDR1 SNHLY, CDR2 FYNNEI. The CDR3 sequence: CASSWSTEAFF. The CDR3, as DNA: TGTGCCAGCAGTTGGAGCACTGAAGCTTTCTTT.

The chain has TRBV27 and TRBJ2-5, with D perhaps matching TRBD1 or TRBD2 (5 bases each). The CDR3 is 15 amino acids. Trimming pared 5 bases from V and 7 bases from J, leaving 20 bases between. Germline V gene data show CDR1 as MNHEY and CDR2 as SMNVEV (reference sequence). The CDR3 bases are TGTGCCAGCAGTCCCCAGGGTCGCTTAGCGAGGACCCAGTACTTC. It yields the protein CASSPQGRLARTQYF.

The chain carries TRBV28 and TRBJ1-6; D not certain. CDR1 and CDR2 from the germline V gene are MDHEN and SYDVKM. Trimming left V 8 bases short and J 7 bases short, with 9 bases between. This CDR3 contains 12 residues. CDR3 region: CASPDGNSPLHF. DNA for the CDR3: TGTGCCAGCCCGGACGGAAATTCACCCCTCCACTTT. The full variable domain, rest sourced from reference TRBV28 and TRBJ1-6, is DVKVTQSSRYLVKRTGEKVFLECVQDMDHENMFWYRQDPGLGLRLIYFSYDVKMKEKGDIPEGYSVSREKKERFSLILESASTNQTSMYLCASPDGNSPLHFGNGTRLTVT.

V gene TRBV29-1 combines with J gene TRBJ1-1, with TRBD1 as a possible D gene (6 bases). V dropped 8 bases and J dropped 6 bases, with 19 bases sitting between them. Germline CDR1 SQVTM, CDR2 ANQGSEA. This CDR3 spans 13 amino acids. DNA of the CDR3: TGCAGCCCGACCCGACAGGTGTCAGCTGAAGCTTTCTTT. It translates to CSPTRQVSAEAFF.

The chain uses TRBV18 and TRBJ1-2; TRBD1 might be the D (5 bases). The V and J ends lost 5 bases and 2 bases respectively, with 15 bases between them. CDR1 KGHSH and CDR2 LQKENI come from the germline V gene. This CDR3 comprises 15 residues. The CDR3 spells CASSATGTANYGYTF. DNA for the CDR3: TGTGCCAGCTCAGCAACCGGGACTGCGAACTATGGCTACACCTTC.

The J gene is TRBJ1-2, the V gene TRBV5-1; 10 nucleotides line up with TRBD1. The CDR3 is 17 amino acids. Germline V gene lookup returns CDR1 SGHRS and CDR2 YFSETQ. Trimming at V came to 4 bases and at J to 1 base, leaving 10 bases not matched to a gene. The CDR3 region is CASSRPGQGRNNYGYTF. The DNA of the CDR3 is TGCGCCAGCAGCAGACCGGGACAGGGGCGAAATAACTATGGCTACACCTTC.

The J gene is TRBJ2-7, the V gene TRBV19; 7 nucleotides align to TRBD2. Unmatched junction bases numbered 5, after V lost 4 bases and J lost 2 bases. Germline CDR1 and CDR2: LNHDA and SQIVND (reference sequence). The CDR3 length is 14 residues. The CDR3 DNA reads as TGTGCCAGTAGTAAAACTAGCGCTACCTACGAGCAGTACTTC. It yields the protein CASSKTSATYEQYF.

CDR3 in amino acids: CASSSGQGAYEQYF. CDR3 bases: TGTGCCAGCAGCTCCGGACAGGGAGCCTACGAGCAGTACTTC. The chain carries TRBV7-3 and TRBJ2-7; TRBD1 matches 8 bases. CDR1 and CDR2 from the germline V gene are SGHTA and FQGTGA. The J segment lost 2 bases and the V segment lost 4 bases, leaving 4 bases of the junction unmatched. The CDR3 covers 14 residues.